This T cell receptor (beta chain) came from a study of regulatory T cells in long-lasting Graves disease. This clonotype has more than one count but fewer than ten. As to time point: persistent/refractory GD, antithyroid drugs over 5 years with positive TRAb. PBMCs provided the RNA from which the TCR library was made. Through Arm-PCR of CDR3 regions and iRepertoire HTBI primers, TCR beta libraries were built. TCRdb re-called the multiplex PCR reads through MiXCR, storing one row per CDR3 protein. The sample includes 700,000 or so distinct CDR3 sequences, 25% to 35% of them seen just once. Looked up from germline, CDR1 is LNHNV and CDR2 is YYDKDF (reference sequence). The CDR3 is 15 amino acids. The V end lost 1 base, the J end lost 0 bases, and 7 bases lay between the germline ends.

The chain links TRBV15 to TRBJ2-1; the D is unclear. The sequences come from peripheral blood mononuclear cells (PBMCs), collected when the disease was refractory, from a patient treated with antithyroid drugs. This clonotype was sampled from a female donor with Graves disease. CDR3 DNA: TGTGCCACCAGCAGAGTCCCTAGCTCCTACAATGAGCAGTTCTTC. Protein product: CATSRVPSSYNEQFF.